This T cell receptor (beta chain) is drawn from a study of blood T cells in healthy people across ages. The study, taken as a whole, reports: Comparison with aged donors showed that long-lived donors had more naive CD4+ cells and higher diversity.

Sample-barcoded 5' priming and a J-beta primer mix drove a second PCR of roughly 7 to 11 cycles. TCRdb re-derived calls from the 5' RACE reads in MiXCR, one entry per CDR3 protein. Altogether approximately 820,000 distinct CDR3 sequences are present, under 55% being singletons, with the ten largest covering 15% to 25%. This clonotype appeared once. Its antigen is currently unknown. The ends lost 7 bases at V and 1 base at J; junction bases unmatched: 6. Germline-derived CDR1 and CDR2 are MNHEY and SVGEGT. The CDR3 loop spans 14 amino acids. The source material was blood. This sequence originates from a man between 60 and 75 years old in good health. The chain is built from TRBV6-2 or TRBV6-3 and TRBJ1-1, with TRBD1 identical over 7 bases. CDR3 protein: CASKTNRGNTEAFF. The CDR3 coding sequence is TGTGCCAGCAAGACCAACAGGGGGAACACTGAAGCTTTCTTT.